Sequencing of this T cell receptor (beta chain) was carried out in a study of blood T cell repertoires in COVID-19. On the study more broadly: The United States, Italy and Spain were the sources of the acute and convalescent COVID-19 samples. T cells, B-cell-depleted T cells, or PBMCs supplied cDNA or gDNA.

The CDR3 runs to 12 residues. Germline-derived CDR1 and CDR2 are MDHEN and SYDVKM. The Seattle site enrolled patients during active infection and followed them longitudinally. The authors' processing: Estimation of nucleated cell counts was performed using reference gene primer amplification. Profiling relied on immunoSEQ multiplex PCR, and the TCRdb table lists in-frame clones only, not all of them. V and J calls and clone size come straight from that table; D and trimming were deduced from the DNA. The sample includes under 300,000 clones, approximately 84% of them seen just once. What was sequenced was peripheral blood. This TCR was sampled from a human donor with COVID-19, enrolled during active disease. The donor label of this sample is uncertain. This chain connects TRBV28 to TRBJ1-2; 8 nucleotides line up with TRBD1. In nucleotides, the CDR3 is TGTGCTACCAGGGGGCAGGGCTATGGCTACACCTTC. This sequence encodes CATRGQGYGYTF.